This T cell receptor (beta chain) was sequenced for a study of cytomegalovirus exposure and HLA in healthy donors. This clone was found once. The antigen is unknown. This CDR3 spans 15 amino acids. The germline V and J ends were trimmed by 0 bases and 2 bases, with 9 bases remaining between them. Germline lookup yields CDR1 MGHRA and CDR2 YSYEKL. Primers: 60 Vbeta forward and 13 Jbeta reverse. Method: immunoSEQ multiplex PCR; TCRdb's copy keeps in-frame clones and lacks some. The table records 150,000 to 200,000 clones, over 70% of them present only once. Whole-study results and caveats: Most CMV-associated TCR beta chains appeared HLA-restricted in a later analysis. In a later analysis, TCR beta V- and J-gene trimming was associated with a missense DCLRE1C variant.

The clonotype originates from a male donor in good health and CMV-seropositive. The chain uses TRBV4-1 and TRBJ2-3; D possibly corresponds to TRBD1 (5 bases). What was sequenced was PBMCs. CDR3 sequence reads: CASSQEGLPTDTQYF. The CDR3 DNA is TGCGCCAGCAGCCAAGAGGGGCTGCCCACAGATACGCAGTATTTT.